This T cell receptor beta chain was obtained from a study of cytomegalovirus exposure and HLA in healthy donors. V lost 1 base, J lost 5 bases, and 5 bases lay in between. Germline lookup yields CDR1 LGHNA and CDR2 YSLEER. The CDR3 spans 13 residues. This PCR relied on a set of 60 Vbeta primers and 13 Jbeta primers. Profiled with immunoSEQ multiplex PCR; TCRdb holds only in-frame clones, not every one. The sample lists 150,000 to 200,000 clones, 76% seen once, with 2% to 3% in the top ten. Material: PBMCs. The chain couples TRBV4-3 to TRBJ2-2, with no clear D. The receptor was derived from a woman aged 25 to 39 in good health and CMV-seropositive. CDR3 in amino acids: CASSQGVTGELFF. CDR3 nucleotide sequence: TGCGCCAGCAGCCAAGGAGTTACCGGGGAGCTGTTTTTT.